One sample yielded the 20 T cell receptor beta chains listed below, sequenced in a study of control samples from healthy donors and cancer patients (dated by TCRdb to 2019 to 2021). Preparation of the library involved the immunoSEQ multiplex PCR assay. Imported from immuneACCESS, the table was reduced by TCRdb to in-frame sequences with V and J called. These copies leave out some clones; in studies compared against another copy, an unresolved V gene accounts for under half, and the cause of the remainder is not known. The sample table records 100,000 to 150,000 clones; about 90% of these occur just once. Jointly, the top ten make up around 1.8% of the sample. Sequenced input: blood. The receptor source for this set is a man aged 18 to 35 in good health.

This clone was picked up one time. The chain joins TRBV6-5 to TRBJ2-7; no clear D. The CDR3 is made up of 12 amino acids. V was shortened by 5 bases and J by 1 base, with 6 bases between the two germline ends. The germline V gene encodes CDR1 MNHEY and CDR2 SVGAGI. The CDR3 protein is CASSPGSYEQYF. DNA of the CDR3: TGTGCCAGCAGTCCCGGGTCCTACGAGCAGTACTTC.

This chain uses TRBV11-2 with TRBJ2-1; possibly TRBD2 for D (5 bases). Germline assignment: CDR1 SGHAT and CDR2 FQNNGV. The CDR3 sequence is 15 residues long. Trimming removed 5 bases at V and 0 bases at J, with 11 bases between. Written as DNA, the CDR3 is TGTGCCAGCAGCGTCCCGGGGTTCTCCTACAATGAGCAGTTCTTC. It is translated as CASSVPGFSYNEQFF.

J is TRBJ1-5 and V is TRBV27, with D uncertain. The ends were cut back, 4 bases at V and 0 bases at J, with 22 bases in the middle. CDR1 MNHEY and CDR2 SMNVEV come from the germline V gene (reference sequence). The CDR3 consists of 19 residues. This CDR3 is CASSYRAPRGGNSNQPQHF. DNA of the CDR3: TGTGCCAGCAGTTACCGGGCTCCTCGGGGTGGGAATAGCAATCAGCCCCAGCATTTT.

V and J are TRBV5-8 and TRBJ1-2; D ambiguous. Looked up from germline, CDR1 is SGHTS and CDR2 is YDEGEE. The CDR3 is made up of 14 amino acids. Trimming removed 0 bases at V and 3 bases at J, with 9 bases between. CDR3 region: CASSLEYGYYGYTF. The CDR3 nucleotides are TGTGCCAGCAGCTTGGAGTACGGGTACTATGGCTACACCTTC.

The chain joins TRBV4-1 to TRBJ2-7; no reliable D call. The CDR3 sequence is 14 residues long. The germline V and J ends were trimmed by 2 bases and 7 bases, with 15 bases remaining between them. Germline CDR1 is MGHRA and CDR2 is YSYEKL. The CDR3 nucleotides read TGCGCCAGCAGCCAACGAATTCCTACTGGGGAGCAGTACTTC. Protein sequence: CASSQRIPTGEQYF.

The J gene is TRBJ1-1, the V gene TRBV6-5, with D maybe TRBD1 (5 bases). V gave up 1 base and J gave up 4 bases, with 7 bases separating them. The CDR3 loop spans 13 amino acids. CDR1 is MNHEY and CDR2 is SVGAGI in the germline V gene. The CDR3 nucleotides read TGTGCCAGCAGTTACTGGCAGGGCACTGAAGCTTTCTTT. It yields the protein CASSYWQGTEAFF.

CDR3 region: CASSLGTGNRDTQYF. The CDR3 bases are TGTGCCAGCAGCCTTGGGACAGGTAATAGAGATACGCAGTATTTT. The chain links TRBV3-1 (or the pseudogene TRBV3-2) to TRBJ2-3; 8 positions match TRBD1. The germline gives CDR1 LGHDT, CDR2 YNNKEL (reference sequence). Trimming cost V 4 bases and J 5 bases; bases outside gene matches: 8. This CDR3 has 15 amino acids.

The chain combines TRBV12-5 with TRBJ1-5; D gene unclear. Germline-derived CDR1 and CDR2 are LGHNT and FRNRAP. The CDR3 sequence is 13 residues long. V was pared by 8 bases and J by 3 bases, with 11 bases between. CDR3 in DNA: TGTGCTAGTTCAGGACGCGACAATCAGCCCCAGCATTTT. Translation: CASSGRDNQPQHF.

This chain uses TRBV5-4 with TRBJ2-7; no clear D. CDR1 is SGHNT, CDR2 YYREEE, per germline (reference sequence). The V end lost 4 bases, the J end lost 4 bases, and 12 bases lay between the germline ends. The CDR3 runs to 13 residues. CDR3 region: CASSPGRNYEQYF. The DNA for the CDR3 is TGTGCCAGCAGCCCCGGACGGAATTACGAGCAGTACTTC.

The chain has TRBV6-6 and TRBJ2-1; D perhaps matches TRBD1 (5 bases). CDR3 length: 14 amino acids. Germline V gene sequence: CDR1 MNHNY, CDR2 SVGAGI (reference sequence). The V and J ends lost 0 bases and 14 bases respectively, with 17 bases between them. The CDR3 bases are TGTGCCAGCAGTTACTCGACGCCCGGCAGGGTGGAGTTCTTC. This encodes CASSYSTPGRVEFF.

This clone appeared once. The V gene is TRBV30, the J gene TRBJ1-3; perhaps TRBD1 as D (6 bases). The CDR3 length is 14 residues. CDR1 is GTSNPN, CDR2 SVGIG, per germline (reference sequence). The V end was cut by 5 bases, the J end by 0 bases, with 11 bases between. CDR3 sequence (DNA): TGTGCCTGGCGGGACACCCGCTCTGGAAACACCATATATTTT. Its translation is CAWRDTRSGNTIYF. Full variable domain (missing parts from reference TRBV30 and TRBJ1-3): SQTIHQWPATLVQPVGSPLSLECTVEGTSNPNLYWYRQAAGRGLQLLFYSVGIGQISSEVPQNLSASRPQDRQFILSSKKLLLSDSGFYLCAWRDTRSGNTIYFGEGSWLTVV.

The rearrangement joins TRBV10-3 to TRBJ1-2; 8 bases map to TRBD1. The CDR3 runs 13 residues. J lost 8 bases, V lost 2 bases, and 4 bases had no gene match. Germline V gene sequence: CDR1 ENHRY, CDR2 SYGVKD. In DNA form, the CDR3 reads TGTGCCATCAGTGAGGGACAGGGATCCGGCTACACCTTC. Translation gives CAISEGQGSGYTF.

The V call is TRBV4-2, the J call TRBJ2-1; 7 positions match TRBD2. CDR3 length: 17 amino acids. Germline V CDR1 and CDR2: LGHNA, YNFKEQ. V dropped 4 bases and J dropped 0; count of bases not matched to a gene: 9. The CDR3 DNA follows: TGTGCCAGCAGCCTCAATCCAGCGGGAAGCTCCTACAATGAGCAGTTCTTC. Amino acids: CASSLNPAGSSYNEQFF.

The CDR3 DNA reads TGTGCCAGCAGCGCACACCTAGATGGCTACACCTTC. Amino acid sequence: CASSAHLDGYTF. This chain joins TRBV9 and TRBJ1-2; D is ambiguous. The CDR3 has 12 amino acids. The V end was cut by 3 bases, the J end by 6 bases, with 9 bases between. Germline loops: CDR1 SGDLS, CDR2 YYNGEE.

The chain joins TRBV3-1 (or the pseudogene TRBV3-2) to TRBJ1-5; D may be TRBD1 (5 bases). There are 12 residues in the CDR3. Germline values: CDR1 LGHDT, CDR2 YNNKEL (reference sequence). The germline V and J ends were trimmed by 2 bases and 7 bases, with 6 bases remaining between them. The CDR3 loop is CASSQRDQPQHF. The CDR3 coding sequence is TGTGCCAGCAGCCAAAGGGACCAGCCCCAGCATTTT.

V is TRBV6-5 and J is TRBJ2-7, with a weak D call TRBD2 (7 bases). The germline V and J ends were trimmed by 2 bases and 4 bases, with 9 bases remaining between them. The CDR3 consists of 13 residues. The germline V gene has CDR1 MNHEY and CDR2 SVGAGI. The CDR3 loop reads CASSYRGGYEQYF. The DNA of the CDR3 is TGTGCCAGCAGTTACAGGGGGGGTTACGAGCAGTACTTC.

V and J are TRBV6-5 and TRBJ1-4; D is undetermined. V was cut by 7 bases and J by 7 bases, with 16 bases left in between. This CDR3 has 14 amino acids. Per germline, CDR1 MNHEY and CDR2 SVGAGI. CDR3 sequence: CASISTPAGEKLFF. The CDR3 DNA is TGTGCCAGCATCTCAACTCCCGCCGGTGAAAAACTGTTTTTT.

In this sample, this clone turned up once. The chain carries TRBV9 and TRBJ2-2; no clear D. The CDR3 sequence is 16 residues long. Germline CDR1 SGDLS, CDR2 YYNGEE. The V gene lost 0 bases and the J gene lost 0 bases, with 9 bases spanning the gap. Here the CDR3 reads CASSVARPTNTGELFF. Written as DNA, the CDR3 is TGTGCCAGCAGCGTAGCTCGACCGACGAACACCGGGGAGCTGTTTTTT. The full variable domain, completed using reference TRBV9 and TRBJ2-2, is DSGVTQTPKHLITATGQRVTLRCSPRSGDLSVYWYQQSLDQGLQFLIQYYNGEERAKGNILERFSAQQFPDLHSELNLSSLELGDSALYFCASSVARPTNTGELFFGEGSRLTVL.

The V gene is TRBV3-1 (or the pseudogene TRBV3-2), the J gene TRBJ2-7, with D perhaps TRBD2 (6 bases). The length of the CDR3 is 15 residues. V dropped 2 bases and J dropped 0 bases, with 11 bases sitting between them. CDR1 and CDR2 (germline): LGHDT, YNNKEL (reference sequence). The CDR3 DNA follows: TGTGCCAGCAGCCAAAACTTCGGGGGCTCCTACGAGCAGTACTTC. Its protein product is CASSQNFGGSYEQYF.

The CDR3 region has the DNA TGCGCCAGCAGCGAAGGGACAGCTTACAATCAGCCCCAGCATTTT. Translating gives CASSEGTAYNQPQHF. This chain connects TRBV5-1 to TRBJ1-5; 7 nucleotides agree with TRBD1. Losses at the gene ends were 4 bases for V and 3 bases for J; bases not matched to a gene: 7. Germline V gene data show CDR1 as SGHRS and CDR2 as YFSETQ. CDR3 length equals 15 residues.